These 19 T cell receptor beta chains were all obtained from the same sample, sequenced in a study of blood T cell repertoires in COVID-19. Libraries were prepared by immunoSEQ multiplex PCR; TCRdb keeps only in-frame clonotypes and omits some of them. The repertoire holds 150,000 to 200,000 clones, with more than 75% as singletons. The sequencing input was peripheral blood. Source of these receptors: a woman aged 18-35 years who had recovered from COVID-19.

The chain links TRBV5-4 to TRBJ2-1; D is perhaps TRBD1 (6 bases). V was cut by 0 bases and J by 6 bases, with 13 bases left in between. The CDR3 length is 15 residues. The germline gives CDR1 SGHNT, CDR2 YYREEE (reference sequence). The CDR3 reads CASSLDRVIGNEQFF. The DNA for the CDR3 is TGTGCCAGCAGCTTGGACAGGGTCATAGGCAATGAGCAGTTCTTC.

The CDR3 DNA reads TGTGCAAGTCGCGTAACTCCCCCCACCTACAATGAGCAGTTCTTC. Translation: CASRVTPPTYNEQFF. The rearrangement links TRBV12-2 to TRBJ2-1; the table gives TRBD2 as D, unverified against the DNA. TRBV12-2 is termed a pseudogene. The CDR3 spans 15 residues.

This chain uses TRBV9 with TRBJ2-3, with 15 nucleotides matching TRBD2. The CDR3 has 15 residues. The V gene's germline CDR1 is SGDLS and CDR2 YYNGEE. Germline trimming cut 4 bases from V and 6 bases from J; bases unmatched to any gene: 3. The DNA for the CDR3 is TGTGCCAGCAGCTTCGGACTAGCGGGAGGGGATACGCAGTATTTT. This encodes CASSFGLAGGDTQYF.

The rearrangement joins TRBV9 to TRBJ2-5; 10 bases are shared with TRBD1. The CDR3 is made up of 15 amino acids. The trim removed 2 bases at V and 5 bases at J, leaving 6 bases unmatched. Germline V gene data show CDR1 as SGDLS and CDR2 as YYNGEE. CDR3 sequence reads: CASSVETGGAETQYF. CDR3 nucleotide sequence: TGTGCCAGCAGCGTTGAGACAGGGGGCGCGGAGACCCAGTACTTC.

CDR3 bases: TGTGCCAGCAGCCCCCCGGGCAGGGTCTACGAGCAGTACTTC. Translation: CASSPPGRVYEQYF. The chain employs TRBV5-5 and TRBJ2-7, with D tentatively TRBD1 (5 bases). The CDR3 runs to 14 residues. Germline V gene data show CDR1 as SGHKS and CDR2 as YYEKEE (reference sequence). V shed 4 bases and J shed 3 bases, with 14 bases lying between them.

This chain's CDR3 is CASSLGHPGNTEAFF. The CDR3 bases are TGTGCCAGCAGCCTGGGACACCCTGGGAACACTGAAGCTTTCTTT. This chain links TRBV5-4 with TRBJ1-1; tentative D call: TRBD1 (6 bases). This CDR3 region has 15 residues. V was shortened by 4 bases and J by 1 base, with 14 bases between the two germline ends. Germline V lookup: CDR1 SGHNT, CDR2 YYREEE (reference sequence).

This rearrangement joins TRBV12-3 or TRBV12-4 to TRBJ2-7; D may be TRBD2 (7 bases). V lost 6 bases to trimming and J lost 3 bases, with 12 bases between them. CDR3 length: 13 residues. The CDR3: CASSPRGLYEQYF. Here the CDR3 DNA reads TGTGCCAGCAGCCCGCGGGGGCTCTACGAGCAGTACTTC.

The CDR3 here is CVRSHDRGTPLHF. The CDR3, as DNA: TGTGTCAGAAGCCACGACAGGGGGACACCCCTCCACTTT. The gene calls are TRBV7-5 and TRBJ1-6; TRBD1 is taken as the D call from the table, unchecked against the DNA. TRBV7-5 is a pseudogene. This CDR3 is built from 13 residues.

J is TRBJ2-2 and V is TRBV5-1, with unresolved D. The CDR3 contains 13 residues. The germline V gene encodes CDR1 SGHRS and CDR2 YFSETQ. The germline V and J ends were trimmed by 3 bases and 7 bases, with 10 bases remaining between them. The CDR3 bases are TGCGCCAGCAGCTCCCCCCCGGTCGGGGAGCTGTTTTTT. Translating gives CASSSPPVGELFF.

Only one count was recorded for this clone. The rearrangement links TRBV5-1 to TRBJ2-2; a weak D match, TRBD2 (6 bases). The length of the CDR3 is 12 residues. Trimming pared 5 bases from V and 7 bases from J, leaving 9 bases between. The germline V gene has CDR1 SGHRS and CDR2 YFSETQ. CDR3 nucleotides: TGCGCCAGCAGGCGGGGCGTCGGGGAGCTGTTTTTT. Translated, it gives CASRRGVGELFF.

This clone was recorded only once. The chain is built from TRBV13 and TRBJ2-7, with 10 bases fitting TRBD1. Germline V lookup: CDR1 PRHDT, CDR2 FYEKMQ (reference sequence). This CDR3 comprises 15 residues. V lost 5 bases and J lost 5; bases outside the gene matches: 9. The CDR3 DNA reads TGTGCCAGCAGCCACCCCGGGACAGGGGTAGACGAGCAGTACTTC. Translation gives CASSHPGTGVDEQYF.

This chain connects TRBV18 to TRBJ1-1, with 7 bases identical to TRBD1. Germline V CDR1 and CDR2: KGHSH, LQKENI. CDR3 size: 14 residues. Unmatched junction bases numbered 3, after V lost 5 bases and J lost 0 bases. The CDR3 sequence is CASSRDSLNTEAFF. CDR3 coding DNA: TGTGCCAGCTCAAGGGACAGCCTGAACACTGAAGCTTTCTTT.

The V gene is TRBV11-2, the J gene TRBJ2-7; D perhaps matches TRBD1 (5 bases). V was shortened by 1 base and J by 0 bases, with 13 bases between the two germline ends. There are 16 residues in the CDR3. CDR1 and CDR2 (germline): SGHAT, FQNNGV. Written as DNA, the CDR3 is TGTGCCAGCAGCTTAGTGATAGGACATGCCTCCTACGAGCAGTACTTC. As protein: CASSLVIGHASYEQYF.

This chain links TRBV4-1 with TRBJ2-3; 8 bases align to TRBD2. The V gene's germline CDR1 is MGHRA and CDR2 YSYEKL. The V gene end was trimmed by 0 bases and the J gene end by 5 bases; junction bases not matched to a gene: 7. The CDR3 length is 16 residues. As DNA, the CDR3 is TGCGCCAGCAGCCAAGATCCGGGGGGGCGTGTAGATACGCAGTATTTT. Its protein product is CASSQDPGGRVDTQYF.

The rearrangement joins TRBV2 to TRBJ2-7; the match to TRBD1 covers 9 bases. Germline-derived CDR1 and CDR2 are SNHLY and FYNNEI. J lost 6 bases, V lost 6 bases, and 12 bases had no gene match. The CDR3 sequence is 15 residues long. This CDR3 reads CASSDPRTGVGEQYV. As DNA, the CDR3 is TGTGCCAGCAGCGATCCACGGACAGGGGTTGGCGAGCAGTACGTC.

The chain uses TRBV4-3 and TRBJ2-6; 8 nucleotides match TRBD1. V shed 0 bases and J 0 bases; nucleotides not matched to a gene: 13. Germline CDR1 and CDR2: LGHNA and YSLEER. The CDR3 is 21 amino acids. CDR3 protein: CASSQDGFFGTGYSGANVLTF. The DNA of the CDR3 is TGCGCCAGCAGCCAAGATGGGTTTTTCGGGACAGGCTACTCTGGGGCCAACGTCCTGACTTTC.

The rearrangement joins TRBV5-6 to TRBJ1-6; tentatively, D is TRBD1 (5 bases). The CDR3 consists of 12 residues. The germline gives CDR1 SGHDT, CDR2 YYEEEE. V was trimmed by 4 bases and J by 16 bases, leaving 15 bases between them. The DNA of the CDR3 is TGTGCCAGCAGCCAGGACACAGTAGGACTCCACTTT. This gives the protein CASSQDTVGLHF.

The chain uses TRBV27 and TRBJ1-4, with D possibly matching TRBD1 (5 bases). CDR1 MNHEY and CDR2 SMNVEV come from the germline V gene (reference sequence). This CDR3 region has 12 residues. V gave up 6 bases and J gave up 7 bases, with 9 bases separating them. This CDR3 reads CASRAGLEKLFF. The CDR3 nucleotides are TGTGCCAGCAGAGCGGGGCTTGAAAAACTGTTTTTT.

The gene calls are TRBV19 and TRBJ2-7; 10 bases align to TRBD1. J gave up 6 bases and V 4 bases, and 12 bases lay outside the gene matches. Germline loops: CDR1 LNHDA, CDR2 SQIVND (reference sequence). The CDR3 contains 16 residues. CDR3 protein: CASSRLAGTGVSEQYF. The CDR3 coding sequence is TGTGCCAGTAGTAGACTTGCCGGGACAGGGGTATCCGAGCAGTACTTC.